The T cell receptor (beta chain) under discussion was sequenced for a study of blood T cell repertoires in COVID-19. Study details: The United States, Italy and Spain supplied acute and convalescent COVID-19 samples.

In this sample, this clone turned up once. Trimming left V 1 base short and J 1 base short, with 13 bases between. This CDR3 comprises 17 residues. Germline-derived CDR1 and CDR2 are SGHVS and FNYEAQ. Clones were read by immunoSEQ multiplex PCR, and TCRdb kept only the in-frame ones, dropping some. The repertoire includes over 150,000 clones, around 90% of them detected once, and roughly 2.5% sits in the top ten. The sample consisted of peripheral blood. The chain employs TRBV7-6 and TRBJ2-2; weak D call: TRBD2 (7 bases). This TCR came from an elderly woman with COVID-19, enrolled during active disease. The CDR3 here is CASSLEGGGRNTGELFF. In DNA, the CDR3 is TGTGCCAGCAGCTTAGAGGGGGGCGGGAGGAACACCGGGGAGCTGTTTTTT.